This T cell receptor beta chain was observed in a study of T-cell reconstitution after alpha-beta-depleted transplantation in children. The authors prepared the TCRbeta library with unique molecular identifiers. From the PCR reads, TCRdb called clonotypes with MiXCR, one entry per CDR3 protein. The sample shows approximately 800,000 distinct CDR3 sequences, roughly 15% of them seen only once. CDR1 is DFQATT, CDR2 SNEGSKA, per germline (reference sequence). The CDR3 contains 16 residues. The V segment lost 0 bases and the J segment 6 bases; nucleotides outside the gene matches: 7. This rearrangement joins TRBV20-1 to TRBJ1-5; TRBD1 aligns across 11 bases. The TCR was taken from a male patient aged 10-17 years who had a stem cell transplant for acute lymphoblastic leukemia, so the T cells may come from the graft donor. The source material was PBMCs, mostly from graft donor cells, sampled 360 days after TCRalphabeta/CD19-depleted stem cell transplant. CDR3 loop: CSARDWTGGAGQPQHF. CDR3 bases: TGCAGTGCTAGAGATTGGACAGGGGGCGCGGGTCAGCCCCAGCATTTT.